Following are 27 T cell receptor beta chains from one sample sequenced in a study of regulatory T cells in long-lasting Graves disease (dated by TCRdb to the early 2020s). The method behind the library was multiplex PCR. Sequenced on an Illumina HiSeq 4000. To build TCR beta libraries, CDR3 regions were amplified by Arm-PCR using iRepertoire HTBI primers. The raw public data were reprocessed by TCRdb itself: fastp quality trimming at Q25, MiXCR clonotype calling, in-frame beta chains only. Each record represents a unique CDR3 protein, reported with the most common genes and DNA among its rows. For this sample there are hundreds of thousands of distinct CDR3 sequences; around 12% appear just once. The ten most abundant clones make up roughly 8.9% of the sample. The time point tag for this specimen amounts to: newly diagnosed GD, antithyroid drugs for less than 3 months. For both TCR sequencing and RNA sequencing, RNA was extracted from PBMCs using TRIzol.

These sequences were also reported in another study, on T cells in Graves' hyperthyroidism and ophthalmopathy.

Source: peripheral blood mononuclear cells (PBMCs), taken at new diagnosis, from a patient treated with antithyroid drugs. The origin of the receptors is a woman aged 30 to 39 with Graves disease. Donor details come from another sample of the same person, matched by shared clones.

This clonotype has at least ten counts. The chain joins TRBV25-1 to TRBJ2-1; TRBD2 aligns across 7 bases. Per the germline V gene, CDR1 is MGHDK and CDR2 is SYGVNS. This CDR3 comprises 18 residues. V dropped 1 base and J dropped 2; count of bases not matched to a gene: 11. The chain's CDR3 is CASSESWGRARTYNEQFF. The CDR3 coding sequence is TGTGCCAGCAGTGAATCGTGGGGGAGGGCCAGGACCTACAATGAGCAGTTCTTC.

CDR3 nucleotide sequence: TGTGCCAGCAGAATACCGGGACAATCAAATTCACCCCTCCACTTT. This encodes CASRIPGQSNSPLHF. The rearrangement uses TRBV6-1 and TRBJ1-6; D is perhaps TRBD1 (6 bases). The germline V and J ends were trimmed by 6 bases and 7 bases, with 16 bases remaining between them. The germline V gene encodes CDR1 MNHNS and CDR2 SASEGT. This CDR3 is built from 15 residues.

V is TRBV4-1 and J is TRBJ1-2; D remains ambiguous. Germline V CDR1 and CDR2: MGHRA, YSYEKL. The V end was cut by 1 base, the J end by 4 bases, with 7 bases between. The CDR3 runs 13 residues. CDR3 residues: CASSQVGIYGYTF. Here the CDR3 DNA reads TGCGCCAGCAGCCAAGTTGGAATCTATGGCTACACCTTC.

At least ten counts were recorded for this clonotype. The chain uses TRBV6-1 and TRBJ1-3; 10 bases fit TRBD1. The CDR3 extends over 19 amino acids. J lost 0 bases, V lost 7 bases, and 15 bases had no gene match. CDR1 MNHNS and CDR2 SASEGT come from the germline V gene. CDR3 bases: TGTGCCAGCACCTCCGGGACAGGGGAGGGAGAGGACTCTGGAAACACCATATATTTT. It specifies CASTSGTGEGEDSGNTIYF.

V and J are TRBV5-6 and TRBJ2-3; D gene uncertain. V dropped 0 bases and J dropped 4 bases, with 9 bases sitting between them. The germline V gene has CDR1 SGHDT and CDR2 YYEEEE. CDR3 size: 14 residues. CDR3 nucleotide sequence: TGTGCCAGCAGCTTGGGAAACTGGGCAGATACGCAGTATTTT. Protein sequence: CASSLGNWADTQYF.

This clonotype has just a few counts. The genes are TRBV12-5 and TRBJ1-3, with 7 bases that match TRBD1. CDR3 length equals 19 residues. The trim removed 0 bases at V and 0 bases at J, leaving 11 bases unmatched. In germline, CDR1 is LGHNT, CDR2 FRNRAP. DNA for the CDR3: TGTGCTAGTGGTTTGGTACGCGAAGAGGGACAGCACTCTGGAAACACCATATATTTT. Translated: CASGLVREEGQHSGNTIYF.

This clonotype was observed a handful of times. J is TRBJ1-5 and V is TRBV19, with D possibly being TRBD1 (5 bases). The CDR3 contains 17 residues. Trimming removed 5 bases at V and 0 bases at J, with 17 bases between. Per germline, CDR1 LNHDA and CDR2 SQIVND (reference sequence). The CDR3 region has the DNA TGTGCCAGTAGTTTGAGACAGACGCCTTATAGCAATCAGCCCCAGCATTTT. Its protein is CASSLRQTPYSNQPQHF.

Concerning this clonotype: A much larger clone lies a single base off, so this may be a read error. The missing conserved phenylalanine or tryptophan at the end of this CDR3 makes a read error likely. CDR3 loop: CASSLGPPGTSGPEQFL. The CDR3 nucleotides are TGTGCCAGCAGTCTCGGCCCTCCCGGGACTAGCGGCCCTGAGCAGTTCCTC. V and J are TRBV6-2 or TRBV6-3 and TRBJ2-1; TRBD2 aligns across 11 bases. V gave up 5 bases and J gave up 9 bases; unmatched junction bases: 15. Per the germline V gene, CDR1 is MNHEY and CDR2 is SVGEGT. The CDR3 runs to 17 residues.

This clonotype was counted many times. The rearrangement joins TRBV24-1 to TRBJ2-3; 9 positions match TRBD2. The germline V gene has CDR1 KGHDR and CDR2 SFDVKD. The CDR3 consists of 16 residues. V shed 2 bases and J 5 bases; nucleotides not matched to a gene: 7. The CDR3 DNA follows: TGTGCCACCAGTGATTGGACGATAGCGGGAGAAGATACGCAGTATTTT. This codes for CATSDWTIAGEDTQYF.

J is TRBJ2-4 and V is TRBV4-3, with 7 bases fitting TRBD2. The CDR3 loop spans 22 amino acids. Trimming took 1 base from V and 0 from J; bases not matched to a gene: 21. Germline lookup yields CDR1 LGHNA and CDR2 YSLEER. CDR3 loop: CASSQVLGAPAGDWGAKNIQYF. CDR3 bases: TGCGCCAGCAGCCAAGTCTTAGGGGCGCCGGCGGGAGACTGGGGAGCCAAAAACATTCAGTACTTC.

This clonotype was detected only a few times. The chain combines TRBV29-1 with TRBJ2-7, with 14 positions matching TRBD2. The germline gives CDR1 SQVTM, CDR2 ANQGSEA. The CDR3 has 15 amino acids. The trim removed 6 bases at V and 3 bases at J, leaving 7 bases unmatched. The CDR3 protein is CSVRVGTSGSYEQYF. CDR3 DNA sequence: TGCAGCGTCAGGGTGGGGACTAGCGGGAGCTACGAGCAGTACTTC.

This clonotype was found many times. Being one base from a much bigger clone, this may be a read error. The CDR3 nucleotides read TGTGCCAGCAGTGGACAGGGGGCCAACAATTCACCCCTCCACTTT. As protein: CASSGQGANNSPLHF. The chain links TRBV2 to TRBJ1-6, with TRBD1 identical over 10 bases. Unmatched junction bases numbered 4, after V lost 4 bases and J lost 7 bases. In germline, CDR1 is SNHLY, CDR2 FYNNEI. This CDR3 contains 15 residues.

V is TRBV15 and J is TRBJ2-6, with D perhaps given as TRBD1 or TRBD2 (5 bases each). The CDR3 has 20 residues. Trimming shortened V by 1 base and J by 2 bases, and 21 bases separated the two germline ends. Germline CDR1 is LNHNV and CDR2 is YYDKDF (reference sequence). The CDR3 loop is CATSRVRPHRGPTGANVLTF. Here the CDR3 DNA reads TGTGCCACCAGCAGAGTAAGACCCCATCGGGGCCCGACTGGGGCCAACGTCCTGACTTTC.

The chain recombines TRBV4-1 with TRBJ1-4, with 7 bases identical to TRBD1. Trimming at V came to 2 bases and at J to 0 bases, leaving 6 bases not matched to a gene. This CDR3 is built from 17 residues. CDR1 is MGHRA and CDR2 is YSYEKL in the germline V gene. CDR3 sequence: CASSQYAGGATNEKLFF. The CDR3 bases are TGCGCCAGCAGCCAATACGCAGGGGGGGCAACTAATGAAAAACTGTTTTTT.

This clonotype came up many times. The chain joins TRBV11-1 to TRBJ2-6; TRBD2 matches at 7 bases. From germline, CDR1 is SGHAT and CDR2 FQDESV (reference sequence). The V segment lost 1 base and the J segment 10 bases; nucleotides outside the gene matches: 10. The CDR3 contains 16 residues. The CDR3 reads CASSLGGGRRLNVLTF. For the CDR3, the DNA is TGTGCCAGCAGCTTAGGCGGGGGTCGCAGGCTTAACGTCCTGACTTTC.

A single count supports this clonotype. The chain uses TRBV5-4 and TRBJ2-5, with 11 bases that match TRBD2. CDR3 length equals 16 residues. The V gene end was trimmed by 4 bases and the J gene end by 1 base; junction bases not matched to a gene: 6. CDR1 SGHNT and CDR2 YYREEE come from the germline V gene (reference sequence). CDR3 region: CASSLTSGSVQETQYF. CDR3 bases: TGTGCCAGCAGCCTCACTAGCGGGAGCGTCCAAGAGACCCAGTACTTC.

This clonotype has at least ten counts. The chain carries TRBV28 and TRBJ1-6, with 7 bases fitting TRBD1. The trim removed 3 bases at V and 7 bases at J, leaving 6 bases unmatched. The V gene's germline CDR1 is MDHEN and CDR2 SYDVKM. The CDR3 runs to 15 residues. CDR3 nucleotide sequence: TGTGCCAGCAGTTTTCAACAGGGGATGAATTCACCCCTCCACTTT. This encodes CASSFQQGMNSPLHF.

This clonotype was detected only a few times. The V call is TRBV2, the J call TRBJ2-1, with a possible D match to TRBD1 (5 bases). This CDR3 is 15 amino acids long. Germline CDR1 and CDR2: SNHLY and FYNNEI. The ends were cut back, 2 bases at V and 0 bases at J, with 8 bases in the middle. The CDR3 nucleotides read TGTGCCAGCAGTGAAATCGACAGCTCCTACAATGAGCAGTTCTTC. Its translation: CASSEIDSSYNEQFF.

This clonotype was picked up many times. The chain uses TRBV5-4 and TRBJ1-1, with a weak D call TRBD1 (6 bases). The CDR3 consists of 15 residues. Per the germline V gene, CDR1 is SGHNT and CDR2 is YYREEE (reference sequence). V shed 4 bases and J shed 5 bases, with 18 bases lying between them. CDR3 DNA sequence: TGTGCCAGCAGCGGGGGGGGGCAGGGGAGGACTGAAGCTTTCTTT. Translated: CASSGGGQGRTEAFF.

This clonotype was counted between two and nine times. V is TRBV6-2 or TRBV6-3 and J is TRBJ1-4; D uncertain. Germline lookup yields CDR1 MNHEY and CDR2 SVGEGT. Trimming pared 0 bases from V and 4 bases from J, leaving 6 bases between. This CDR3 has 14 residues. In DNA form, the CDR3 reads TGTGCCAGCAGTTACTCGCAGGTTAATGAAAAACTGTTTTTT. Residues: CASSYSQVNEKLFF.

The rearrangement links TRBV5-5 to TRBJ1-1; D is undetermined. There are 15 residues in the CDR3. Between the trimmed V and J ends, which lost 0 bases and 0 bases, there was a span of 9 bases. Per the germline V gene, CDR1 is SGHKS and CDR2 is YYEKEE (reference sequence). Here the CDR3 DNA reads TGTGCCAGCAGCTTGGCTTCAGAGATGAACACTGAAGCTTTCTTT. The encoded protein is CASSLASEMNTEAFF.

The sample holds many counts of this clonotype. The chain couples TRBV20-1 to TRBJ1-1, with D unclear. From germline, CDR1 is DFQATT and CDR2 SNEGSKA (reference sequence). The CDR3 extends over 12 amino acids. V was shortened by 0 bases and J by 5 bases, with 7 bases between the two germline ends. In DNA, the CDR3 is TGCAGTGCTAGAGAGGGAGGGACTGAAGCTTTCTTT. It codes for CSAREGGTEAFF.

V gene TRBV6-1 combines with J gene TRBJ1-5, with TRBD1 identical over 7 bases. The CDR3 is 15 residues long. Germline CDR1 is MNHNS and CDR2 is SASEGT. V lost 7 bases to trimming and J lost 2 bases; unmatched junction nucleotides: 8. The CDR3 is CASIPDRVGNQPQHF. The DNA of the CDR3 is TGTGCCAGCATCCCCGACAGGGTGGGCAATCAGCCCCAGCATTTT.

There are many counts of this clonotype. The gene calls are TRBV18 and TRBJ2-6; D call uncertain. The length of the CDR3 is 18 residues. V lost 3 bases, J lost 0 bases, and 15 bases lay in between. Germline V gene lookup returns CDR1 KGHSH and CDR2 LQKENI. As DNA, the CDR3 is TGTGCCAGCTCACCTAGTCTCTCCGGAAGCTCTGGGGCCAACGTCCTGACTTTC. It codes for CASSPSLSGSSGANVLTF. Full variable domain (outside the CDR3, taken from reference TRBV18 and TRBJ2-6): NAGVMQNPRHLVRRRGQEARLRCSPMKGHSHVYWYRQLPEEGLKFMVYLQKENIIDESGMPKERFSAEFPKEGPSILRIQQVVRGDSAAYFCASSPSLSGSSGANVLTFGAGSRLTVL.

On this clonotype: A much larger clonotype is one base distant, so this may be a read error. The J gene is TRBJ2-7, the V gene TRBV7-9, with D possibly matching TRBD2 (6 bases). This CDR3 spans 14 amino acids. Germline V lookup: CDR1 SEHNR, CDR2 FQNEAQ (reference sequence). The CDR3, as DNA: TGTGCCAGCAGCTCTGACCGGGACTTCTACGAGCAGTGCTTC. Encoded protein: CASSSDRDFYEQCF.

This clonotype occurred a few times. The CDR3 loop is CASSDRLAGGHETQYF. CDR3 nucleotide sequence: TGTGCCAGCAGCGACAGACTAGCGGGAGGTCACGAGACCCAGTACTTC. The rearrangement joins TRBV9 to TRBJ2-5; the match to TRBD2 covers 13 bases. The CDR3 spans 16 residues. V gave up 3 bases and J gave up 5 bases; unmatched junction bases: 7. The V gene's germline CDR1 is SGDLS and CDR2 YYNGEE. The whole variable domain, filled in from reference TRBV9 and TRBJ2-5, reads DSGVTQTPKHLITATGQRVTLRCSPRSGDLSVYWYQQSLDQGLQFLIQYYNGEERAKGNILERFSAQQFPDLHSELNLSSLELGDSALYFCASSDRLAGGHETQYFGPGTRLLVL.

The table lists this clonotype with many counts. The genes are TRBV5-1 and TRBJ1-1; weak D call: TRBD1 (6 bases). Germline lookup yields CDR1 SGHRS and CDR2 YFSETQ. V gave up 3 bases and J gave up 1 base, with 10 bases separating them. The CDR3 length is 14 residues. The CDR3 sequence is CASSSQGPNTEAFF. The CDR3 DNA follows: TGCGCCAGCAGCTCTCAGGGGCCGAACACTGAAGCTTTCTTT.